The 6 T cell receptor beta chains given below trace back to one sample, sequenced in a study of cytomegalovirus exposure and HLA in healthy donors. The PCR was carried out with 60 Vbeta primers and 13 Jbeta primers. The repertoire was sequenced with immunoSEQ multiplex PCR; TCRdb's copy has only in-frame clones and lacks some. This table holds more than 85,000 clones, roughly three quarters found once. The sample was PBMCs. These receptors all stem from a young man in good health and CMV-seronegative.

The V call is TRBV9, the J call TRBJ2-5; D perhaps matches TRBD1 (6 bases). The V gene lost 3 bases and the J gene lost 7 bases, with 19 bases spanning the gap. The CDR3 contains 15 residues. Germline CDR1 and CDR2: SGDLS and YYNGEE. The CDR3 spells CASSGGGEVEVTQYF. As DNA, the CDR3 is TGTGCCAGCAGCGGAGGGGGTGAGGTAGAGGTGACCCAGTACTTC.

The CDR3 sequence is CASSSTGGTYEQYF. The CDR3 DNA sequence: TGTGCCAGCAGCTCCACGGGGGGAACCTACGAGCAGTACTTC. The chain recombines TRBV7-2 with TRBJ2-7; TRBD2 matches at 7 bases. With 4 bases clipped from V and 2 bases from J, the junction kept 5 bases outside the gene matches. Germline CDR1 reads SGHTA; CDR2 reads FQGNSA. This CDR3 contains 14 residues. The entire variable domain, with the rest obtained from reference TRBV7-2 and TRBJ2-7, is as follows: GAGVSQSPSNKVTEKGKDVELRCDPISGHTALYWYRQSLGQGLEFLIYFQGNSAPDKSGLPSDRFSAERTGGSVSTLTIQRTQQEDSAVYLCASSSTGGTYEQYFGPGTRLTVT.

This clone was seen a few times. V is TRBV21-1 and J is TRBJ1-2; the tabulated D call, TRBD1, remains unverified against the DNA. TRBV21-1 is a known pseudogene. The CDR3 has 17 residues. CDR3 nucleotides: TGTGCCAGCAGCCCCCTAACAAGCGGGACAGGGTCCTTTGGCTACACCTTC. This gives the protein CASSPLTSGTGSFGYTF.

The J gene is TRBJ1-6, the V gene TRBV7-9; D is undetermined. The CDR3 extends over 13 amino acids. The V end was cut by 1 base, the J end by 9 bases, with 7 bases between. Germline V CDR1 and CDR2: SEHNR, FQNEAQ (reference sequence). In DNA, the CDR3 is TGTGCCAGCAGCTTAGTGTTGGCTTCACCCCTCCACTTT. Its translation: CASSLVLASPLHF. Filled out from reference TRBV7-9 and TRBJ1-6, the complete variable domain reads DTGVSQNPRHKITKRGQNVTFRCDPISEHNRLYWYRQTLGQGPEFLTYFQNEAQLEKSRLLSDRFSAERPKGSFSTLEIQRTEQGDSAMYLCASSLVLASPLHFGNGTRLTVT.

The chain has TRBV27 and TRBJ2-1; 12 bases match TRBD2. Germline V gene sequence: CDR1 MNHEY, CDR2 SMNVEV (reference sequence). CDR3 length: 15 residues. V lost 6 bases to trimming and J lost 12 bases; unmatched junction nucleotides: 12. The CDR3 region is CASSSGTSGPLGQFF. CDR3 bases: TGTGCCAGCAGCTCCGGGACTAGCGGGCCTTTAGGGCAGTTCTTC.

The DNA of the CDR3 is TGTGCCAGTAGTCGGGGACAGGGTTCCTACGAGCAGTACTTC. As protein: CASSRGQGSYEQYF. This chain connects TRBV19 to TRBJ2-7, with 9 bases lining up with TRBD1. Germline trimming cut 5 bases from V and 1 base from J; bases unmatched to any gene: 3. The length of the CDR3 is 14 residues. CDR1 LNHDA and CDR2 SQIVND come from the germline V gene (reference sequence).